This TCR beta chain was identified in a study of glioma-infiltrating T cells after dendritic cell vaccination. For the study at large: Between about 2002 and 2012, patients got autologous tumor lysate-pulsed dendritic cell vaccines. The vaccine used monocyte-derived dendritic cells pulsed overnight with autologous tumor lysate. Findings and caveats of the study: Survival was not directly related to TCR clonality in these patients.

Germline V gene data show CDR1 as WNHNN and CDR2 as SYGVQD (reference sequence). This CDR3 has 14 amino acids. Remarks on this clone: Its specificity is not known.

Produced via immunoSEQ multiplex PCR; TCRdb's table is partial and in-frame only. The sample has over 90,000 clones; approximately 80% are singletons. Fresh-frozen tumor tissue and more than two years of survival data were available for all. The sample in question was blood, obtained before dendritic cell vaccination. The genes are TRBV10-1 and TRBJ2-2, with 8 bases lining up with TRBD1. This sequence was found in a human donor with glioblastoma. CDR3 in DNA: TGCGTAAGGACCGGGACAGGGAACACCGGGGAGCTGTTTTTT. Translating gives CVRTGTGNTGELFF.